The clone carrying this T cell receptor beta chain showed up many times. The data originate from a study of T-cell reconstitution after alpha-beta-depleted transplantation in children. Unique molecular identifiers were incorporated when the TCRbeta library was constructed. A single record per CDR3 protein comes from TCRdb applying MiXCR to the PCR reads. Among 150,000 to 200,000 distinct CDR3 sequences listed, 13% to 15% were seen once. The TCR comes from a human donor who donated a stem cell graft to a child with acute lymphoblastic leukemia. Sequences were derived from PBMCs from the stem cell graft donor, sampled from the stem cell graft.

CDR3 loop: CASSYQGIAGELFF. CDR3 nucleotide sequence: TGCGCCAGCAGCTATCAGGGGATCGCCGGGGAGCTGTTTTTT. V gene TRBV5-1 combines with J gene TRBJ2-2; tentatively, D is TRBD1 (6 bases). There are 14 residues in the CDR3. Germline CDR1 reads SGHRS; CDR2 reads YFSETQ. V lost 3 bases, J lost 6 bases, and 12 bases lay in between.